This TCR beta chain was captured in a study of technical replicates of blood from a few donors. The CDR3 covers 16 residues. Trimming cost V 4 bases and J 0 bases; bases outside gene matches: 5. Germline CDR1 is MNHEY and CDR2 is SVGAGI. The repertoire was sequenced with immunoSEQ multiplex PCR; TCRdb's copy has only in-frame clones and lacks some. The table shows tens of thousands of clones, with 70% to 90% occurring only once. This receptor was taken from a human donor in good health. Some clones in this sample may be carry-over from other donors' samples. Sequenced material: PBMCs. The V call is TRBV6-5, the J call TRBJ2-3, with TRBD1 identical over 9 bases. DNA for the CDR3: TGTGCCAGCAGTTTAGGACAGGGGTACAGCACAGATACGCAGTATTTT. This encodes CASSLGQGYSTDTQYF.